The 23 T cell receptor beta chains below were found in one sample sequenced in a study of PD-L1 blockade in urothelial cancer (dated by TCRdb to the late 2010s). The method was the immunoSEQ multiplex PCR assay. In its TCRdb copy, this immuneACCESS table keeps in-frame sequences only and misses some clones. Where compared with another copy, unresolved V genes explain less than half of these, and the others have no known cause. This sample has approximately 88,000 clones in its table, and 65% to 85% of those were observed once. The leading ten clones occupy approximately 2.1% of the sample. The time point label on this specimen signifies: pretreatment peripheral blood. The starting material was PBMCs, obtained around atezolizumab (anti-PD-L1) treatment. Receptors were obtained from a man in his sixties with urothelial cancer.

The chain uses TRBV29-1 and TRBJ1-1; D might be TRBD1 (5 bases). CDR3 length: 13 amino acids. V shed 3 bases and J shed 5 bases, with 13 bases lying between them. Germline assignment: CDR1 SQVTM and CDR2 ANQGSEA. The CDR3 DNA sequence: TGCAGCGTTGAGGGGCAGGGCCGGACTGAAGCTTTCTTT. Translated: CSVEGQGRTEAFF.

The CDR3 DNA sequence: TGTGCCAGCAGCCCCAGTGAGCCGGGTCAGCCCCAGCATTTT. Amino acid sequence: CASSPSEPGQPQHF. V gene TRBV27 combines with J gene TRBJ1-5; no definite D call. CDR3 length: 14 residues. The V gene's germline CDR1 is MNHEY and CDR2 SMNVEV (reference sequence). V lost 6 bases and J 6 bases, leaving 15 bases between the germline ends.

In DNA form, the CDR3 reads TGTGCCAGCAGTGTCTCCGCGTGGGAGCAGTACTTC. Protein product: CASSVSAWEQYF. The chain is built from TRBV6-5 and TRBJ2-7, with D uncertain. The CDR3 extends over 12 amino acids. The V and J ends lost 5 bases and 7 bases respectively, with 12 bases between them. From germline, CDR1 is MNHEY and CDR2 SVGAGI.

The chain joins TRBV10-1 to TRBJ2-1; 8 bases are shared with TRBD2. J was trimmed by 6 bases and V by 2 bases; bases with no gene match: 3. The germline V gene has CDR1 WNHNN and CDR2 SYGVQD (reference sequence). The CDR3 extends over 14 amino acids. The DNA of the CDR3 is TGCGCCAGCAGTGAGGATGGACTAGCCAATGAGCAGTTCTTC. It yields the protein CASSEDGLANEQFF.

This clone was seen more than once but under ten times. The chain has TRBV7-9 and TRBJ1-5, with unresolved D. The germline gives CDR1 SEHNR, CDR2 FQNEAQ (reference sequence). The CDR3 is made up of 12 amino acids. Deletions cut 5 bases from V and 7 bases from J, with 9 bases between. This chain's CDR3 is CASSTEGQPQHF. CDR3 coding DNA: TGTGCCAGCAGCACAGAGGGACAGCCCCAGCATTTT.

Written as DNA, the CDR3 is TGTGCCAGCAGTTACTCCCGGGAGATTAACACTGAAGCTTTCTTT. This sequence encodes CASSYSREINTEAFF. The chain recombines TRBV6-6 with TRBJ1-1, with D hard to call. V was shortened by 0 bases and J by 2 bases, with 10 bases between the two germline ends. Germline V gene sequence: CDR1 MNHNY, CDR2 SVGAGI (reference sequence). The CDR3 covers 15 residues.

The J gene is TRBJ2-3, the V gene TRBV6-6, with 9 positions matching TRBD2. Germline values: CDR1 MNHNY, CDR2 SVGAGI (reference sequence). J lost 1 base, V lost 6 bases, and 5 bases had no gene match. The CDR3 length is 15 residues. The DNA for the CDR3 is TGTGCCAGCAGGACGACTAGCGGTGGCACAGATACGCAGTATTTT. Its translation is CASRTTSGGTDTQYF.

The chain links TRBV19 to TRBJ1-3; 9 bases map to TRBD1. Germline V gene sequence: CDR1 LNHDA, CDR2 SQIVND (reference sequence). V shed 9 bases and J 2 bases; nucleotides not matched to a gene: 11. This CDR3 comprises 16 residues. The DNA for the CDR3 is TGTGCCAGCGGGACAGGGATTACTCAAACTGGAAACACCATATATTTT. This translates into CASGTGITQTGNTIYF.

The chain employs TRBV6-5 and TRBJ1-5; no clear D. Looked up from germline, CDR1 is MNHEY and CDR2 is SVGAGI. The V end lost 6 bases, the J end lost 1 base, and 13 bases lay between the germline ends. The CDR3 spans 15 residues. In nucleotides, the CDR3 is TGTGCCAGCAGCCCGGGAATGAGGAGCAATCAGCCCCAGCATTTT. It is translated as CASSPGMRSNQPQHF.

CDR3: CASQGARNTGELFF. In DNA, the CDR3 is TGCGCCAGCCAAGGAGCGAGGAACACCGGGGAGCTGTTTTTT. The gene calls are TRBV10-1 and TRBJ2-2; D remains unclear. The germline V and J ends were trimmed by 8 bases and 1 base, with 11 bases remaining between them. Germline values: CDR1 WNHNN, CDR2 SYGVQD (reference sequence). The CDR3 has 14 amino acids.

This clone was counted between two and nine times. The junction does not match germline at one end; this may be a read error. The rearrangement uses TRBV7-9 and TRBJ1-1; D may be TRBD1 (5 bases). Germline-derived CDR1 and CDR2 are SEHNR and FQNEAQ (reference sequence). CDR3 length: 14 amino acids. The CDR3 region has the DNA TGTGCCAGCAGCTTAGGGGAGGTAGGGGCCGAAGGAACCTTT. It is translated as CASSLGEVGAEGTF.

The count of this clone is one. The chain links TRBV4-3 to TRBJ2-2; perhaps TRBD2 as D (6 bases). The length of the CDR3 is 15 residues. V lost 2 bases and J lost 5, with 12 bases in between. CDR1 is LGHNA, CDR2 YSLEER, per germline. This CDR3 is CASSQPGGVTGELFF. The CDR3 DNA reads TGCGCCAGCAGCCAACCTGGCGGGGTGACCGGGGAGCTGTTTTTT.

The chain recombines TRBV28 with TRBJ1-2; TRBD1 matches 7 bases. V dropped 5 bases and J dropped 7; count of bases not matched to a gene: 19. This CDR3 contains 17 residues. Germline CDR1 reads MDHEN; CDR2 reads SYDVKM. The CDR3 nucleotides read TGTGCCAGCAGTGGGGGTGGAGCGGACAGGTGGGGGTCTGGCTACACCTTC. It encodes CASSGGGADRWGSGYTF.

Points on this clone: Germline and junction disagree at one end, which may indicate a read error. This chain joins TRBV6-6 and TRBJ1-5; TRBD1 matches 7 bases. The CDR3 is 11 residues long. The germline CDR1 and CDR2 sequences are MNHNY and SVGAGI (reference sequence). The CDR3 here is CATLGTEKVDF. CDR3 in DNA: TGTGCCACTTTAGGGACAGAAAAGGTTGATTTT.

V gene TRBV7-2 combines with J gene TRBJ2-2, with D possibly matching TRBD2 (5 bases). Germline V gives CDR1 SGHTA, CDR2 FQGNSA. This CDR3 contains 12 residues. The ends were cut back, 4 bases at V and 5 bases at J, with 5 bases in the middle. Written as DNA, the CDR3 is TGTGCCAGCAGCTGGAGGACCGGGGAGCTGTTTTTT. This sequence encodes CASSWRTGELFF.

The chain couples TRBV5-1 to TRBJ1-2; D gene ambiguous. The CDR3 is 12 residues long. CDR1 is SGHRS and CDR2 is YFSETQ in the germline V gene. With 4 bases removed from V and 5 bases from J, the gap between germline ends came to 9 bases. The CDR3: CASSLGGYGYTF. CDR3 nucleotides: TGCGCCAGCAGCCTGGGCGGTTATGGCTACACCTTC.

V gene TRBV5-1 combines with J gene TRBJ1-2; D is possibly TRBD1 (5 bases). Trimming removed 3 bases at V and 8 bases at J, with 14 bases between. Germline lookup yields CDR1 SGHRS and CDR2 YFSETQ. The CDR3 loop spans 13 amino acids. The CDR3: CASSYWQGRGYTF. The CDR3 DNA follows: TGCGCCAGCAGCTACTGGCAGGGCCGAGGCTACACCTTC.

V and J are TRBV6-4 and TRBJ2-1, with 13 bases that match TRBD2. CDR1 is MRHNA, CDR2 SNTAGT, per germline. With V trimmed by 5 bases and J by 4 bases, 2 bases remained unmatched. The length of the CDR3 is 15 residues. The CDR3 spells CASSRTSGSYNEQFF. As DNA, the CDR3 is TGTGCCAGCAGTCGGACTAGCGGGAGTTACAATGAGCAGTTCTTC.

The chain joins TRBV4-3 to TRBJ1-2, with 10 bases identical to TRBD1. This CDR3 has 14 amino acids. Germline CDR1 LGHNA, CDR2 YSLEER. The V gene end was trimmed by 4 bases and the J gene end by 6 bases; junction bases not matched to a gene: 5. CDR3 protein: CASSPGQGPNGYTF. In DNA form, the CDR3 reads TGCGCCAGCAGCCCGGGACAGGGGCCCAATGGCTACACCTTC.

J is TRBJ2-1 and V is TRBV9, with 9 bases that match TRBD2. Germline assignment: CDR1 SGDLS and CDR2 YYNGEE. This CDR3 has 15 amino acids. V was pared by 5 bases and J by 5 bases, with 8 bases of the junction left unmatched. CDR3 DNA: TGTGCCAGCAGTGTATCGACTAGCGGAGACAATGAGCAGTTCTTC. Encoded protein: CASSVSTSGDNEQFF.

This clone occurred a few times. This sequence joins TRBV7-3 and TRBJ1-1; D gene ambiguous. Trimming removed 5 bases from V and 1 base from J, with 14 bases in between. The V gene's germline CDR1 is SGHTA and CDR2 FQGTGA. The CDR3 is 15 residues long. Here the CDR3 DNA reads TGTGCCAGCAGCCTCCGCCGTACTTCGAACACTGAAGCTTTCTTT. Encoded protein: CASSLRRTSNTEAFF.

The chain uses TRBV7-3 and TRBJ2-7; no firm D call. The CDR3 extends over 13 amino acids. Trimming cost V 0 bases and J 5 bases, with 8 bases left between them. CDR1 and CDR2 (germline): SGHTA, FQGTGA. Here the CDR3 reads CASSLTASDEQYF. The CDR3 DNA is TGTGCCAGCAGCTTAACAGCTTCGGACGAGCAGTACTTC.

The chain carries TRBV11-2 and TRBJ2-5, with D perhaps matching TRBD1 (5 bases). The CDR3 extends over 14 amino acids. Germline values: CDR1 SGHAT, CDR2 FQNNGV. The V end lost 1 base, the J end lost 5 bases, and 11 bases lay between the germline ends. The CDR3 DNA reads TGTGCCAGCAGCTTAGGGCAGGGTCGGGAGACCCAGTACTTC. Amino acids: CASSLGQGRETQYF.